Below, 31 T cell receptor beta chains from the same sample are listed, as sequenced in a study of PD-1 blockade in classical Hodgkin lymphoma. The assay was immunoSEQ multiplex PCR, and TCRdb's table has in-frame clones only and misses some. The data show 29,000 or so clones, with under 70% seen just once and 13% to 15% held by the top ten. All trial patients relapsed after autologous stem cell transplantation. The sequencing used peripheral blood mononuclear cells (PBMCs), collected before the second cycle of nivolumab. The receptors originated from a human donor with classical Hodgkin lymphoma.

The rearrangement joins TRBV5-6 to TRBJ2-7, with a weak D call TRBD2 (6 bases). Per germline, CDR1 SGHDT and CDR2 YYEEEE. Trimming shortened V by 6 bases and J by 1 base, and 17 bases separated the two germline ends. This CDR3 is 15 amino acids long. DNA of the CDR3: TGTGCCAGCACCGACAGTGGGGGACTTTCCTACGAGCAGTACTTC. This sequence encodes CASTDSGGLSYEQYF.

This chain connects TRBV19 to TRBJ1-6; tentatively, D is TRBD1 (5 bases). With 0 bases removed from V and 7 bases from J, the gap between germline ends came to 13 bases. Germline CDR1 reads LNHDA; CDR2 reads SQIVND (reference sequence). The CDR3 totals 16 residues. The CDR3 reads CASSIDSGLPNSPLHF. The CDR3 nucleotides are TGTGCCAGTAGTATAGATTCGGGACTGCCAAATTCACCCCTCCACTTT.

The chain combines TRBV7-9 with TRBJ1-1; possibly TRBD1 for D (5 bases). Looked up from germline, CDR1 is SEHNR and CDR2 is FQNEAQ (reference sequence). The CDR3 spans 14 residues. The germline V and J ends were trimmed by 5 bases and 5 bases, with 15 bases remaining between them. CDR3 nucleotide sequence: TGTGCCAGCAGCCAGGGACTCCTGGTAACTGAAGCTTTCTTT. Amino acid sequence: CASSQGLLVTEAFF.

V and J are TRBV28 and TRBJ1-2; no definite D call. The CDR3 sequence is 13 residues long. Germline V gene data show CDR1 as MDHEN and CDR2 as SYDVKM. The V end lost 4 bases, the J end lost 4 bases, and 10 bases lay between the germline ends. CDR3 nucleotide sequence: TGTGCCAGCAGTTATATTACGGCCTATGGCTACACCTTC. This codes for CASSYITAYGYTF.

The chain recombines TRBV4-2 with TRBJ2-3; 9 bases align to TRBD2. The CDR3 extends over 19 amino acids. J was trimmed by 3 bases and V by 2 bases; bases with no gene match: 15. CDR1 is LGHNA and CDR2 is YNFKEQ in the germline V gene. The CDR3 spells CASSQLAASGAGGTDTQYF. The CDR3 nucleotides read TGTGCCAGCAGCCAATTGGCCGCTAGCGGGGCGGGGGGTACAGATACGCAGTATTTT.

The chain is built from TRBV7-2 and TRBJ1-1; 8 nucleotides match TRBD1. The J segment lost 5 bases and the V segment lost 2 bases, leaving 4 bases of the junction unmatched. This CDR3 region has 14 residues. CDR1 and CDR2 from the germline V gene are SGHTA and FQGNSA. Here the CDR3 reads CASSLQGAYTEAFF. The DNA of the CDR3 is TGTGCCAGCAGCTTACAGGGGGCCTATACTGAAGCTTTCTTT. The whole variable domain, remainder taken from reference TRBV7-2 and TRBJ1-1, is GAGVSQSPSNKVTEKGKDVELRCDPISGHTALYWYRQSLGQGLEFLIYFQGNSAPDKSGLPSDRFSAERTGGSVSTLTIQRTQQEDSAVYLCASSLQGAYTEAFFGQGTRLTVV.

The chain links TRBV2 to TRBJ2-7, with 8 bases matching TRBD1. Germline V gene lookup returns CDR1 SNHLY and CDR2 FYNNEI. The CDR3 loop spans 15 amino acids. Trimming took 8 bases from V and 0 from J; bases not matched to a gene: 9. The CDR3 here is CASEPGQVLSYEQYF. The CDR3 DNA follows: TGTGCCAGCGAGCCGGGACAGGTACTCTCCTACGAGCAGTACTTC. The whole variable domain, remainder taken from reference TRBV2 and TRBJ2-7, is EPEVTQTPSHQVTQMGQEVILRCVPISNHLYFYWYRQILGQKVEFLVSFYNNEISEKSEIFDDQFSVERPDGSNFTLKIRSTKLEDSAMYFCASEPGQVLSYEQYFGPGTRLTVT.

The chain's CDR3 is CASSLEGPDTEAFF. DNA of the CDR3: TGTGCCAGCAGCTTGGAAGGGCCGGACACTGAAGCTTTCTTT. V is TRBV11-3 and J is TRBJ1-1; D gene uncertain. From germline, CDR1 is SGHNT and CDR2 YENEEA. V lost 3 bases and J 3 bases, leaving 11 bases between the germline ends. The CDR3 sequence is 14 residues long.

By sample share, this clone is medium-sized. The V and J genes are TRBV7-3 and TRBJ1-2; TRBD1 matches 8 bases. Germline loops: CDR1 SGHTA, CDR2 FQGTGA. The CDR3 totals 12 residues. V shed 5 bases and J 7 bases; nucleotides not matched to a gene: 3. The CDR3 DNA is TGTGCCAGCAGCGACAGGGGTCTTGGCTACACCTTC. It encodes CASSDRGLGYTF.

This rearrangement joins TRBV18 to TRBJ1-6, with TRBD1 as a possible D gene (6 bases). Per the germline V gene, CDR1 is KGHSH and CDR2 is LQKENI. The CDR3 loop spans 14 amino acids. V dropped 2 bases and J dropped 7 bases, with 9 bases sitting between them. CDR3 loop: CASSPTGWNSPLHF. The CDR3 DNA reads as TGTGCCAGCTCACCAACAGGGTGGAATTCACCCCTCCACTTT.

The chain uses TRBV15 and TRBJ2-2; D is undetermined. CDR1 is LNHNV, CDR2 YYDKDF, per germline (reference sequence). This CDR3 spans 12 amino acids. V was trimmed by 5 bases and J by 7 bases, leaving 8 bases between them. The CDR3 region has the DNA TGTGCCACCAGCGGGCGGAGCGGGGAGCTGTTTTTT. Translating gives CATSGRSGELFF. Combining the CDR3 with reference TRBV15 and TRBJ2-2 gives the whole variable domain DAMVIQNPRYQVTQFGKPVTLSCSQTLNHNVMYWYQQKSSQAPKLLFHYYDKDFNNEADTPDNFQSRRPNTSFCFLDIRSPGLGDTAMYLCATSGRSGELFFGEGSRLTVL.

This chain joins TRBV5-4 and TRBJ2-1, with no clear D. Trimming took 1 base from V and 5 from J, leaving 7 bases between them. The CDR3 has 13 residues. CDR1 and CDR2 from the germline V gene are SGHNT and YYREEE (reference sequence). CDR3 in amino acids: CASSLPPDNEQFF. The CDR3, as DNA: TGTGCCAGCAGCTTGCCCCCTGACAATGAGCAGTTCTTC.

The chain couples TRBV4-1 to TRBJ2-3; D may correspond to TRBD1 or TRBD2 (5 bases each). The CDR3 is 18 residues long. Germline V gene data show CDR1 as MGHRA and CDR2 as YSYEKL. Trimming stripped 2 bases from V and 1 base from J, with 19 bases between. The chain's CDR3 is CASSQHPPRRGGTDTQYF. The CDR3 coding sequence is TGCGCCAGCAGCCAACACCCACCACGCCGGGGCGGCACAGATACGCAGTATTTT.

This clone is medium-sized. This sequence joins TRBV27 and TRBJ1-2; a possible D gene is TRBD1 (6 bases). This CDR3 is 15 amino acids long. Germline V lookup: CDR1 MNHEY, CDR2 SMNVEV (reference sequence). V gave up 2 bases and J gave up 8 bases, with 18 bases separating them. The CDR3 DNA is TGTGCCAGCAGTTTACGAACAGGGAGCTGGTGGGGCTACACCTTC. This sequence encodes CASSLRTGSWWGYTF.

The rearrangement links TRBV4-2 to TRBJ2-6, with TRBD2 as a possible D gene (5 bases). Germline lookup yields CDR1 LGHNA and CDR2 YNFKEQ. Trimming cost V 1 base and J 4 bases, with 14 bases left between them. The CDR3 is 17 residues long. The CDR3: CASSQVVRESGANVLTF. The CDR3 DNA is TGTGCCAGCAGCCAAGTGGTCCGGGAATCCGGGGCCAACGTCCTGACTTTC.

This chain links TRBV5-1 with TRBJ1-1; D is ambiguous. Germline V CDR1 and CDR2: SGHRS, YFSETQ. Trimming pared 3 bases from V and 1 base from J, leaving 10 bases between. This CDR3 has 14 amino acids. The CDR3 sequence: CASSWTSANTEAFF. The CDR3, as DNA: TGCGCCAGCAGCTGGACTTCTGCGAACACTGAAGCTTTCTTT.

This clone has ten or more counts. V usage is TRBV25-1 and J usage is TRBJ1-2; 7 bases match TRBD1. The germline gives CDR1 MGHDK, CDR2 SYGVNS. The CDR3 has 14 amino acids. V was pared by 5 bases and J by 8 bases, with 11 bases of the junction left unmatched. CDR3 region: CASSFSTGLLGYTF. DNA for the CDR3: TGTGCCAGCAGTTTCTCGACAGGGCTGCTCGGCTACACCTTC.

This CDR3 is CASRHKTSGGSTQYF. CDR3 DNA sequence: TGTGCAAGTCGACATAAGACTAGCGGGGGGAGTACGCAGTATTTT. The chain has TRBV12-2 and TRBJ2-3; TRBD2, the D gene given by the table, was not confirmed from the DNA. TRBV12-2 is labeled a pseudogene. CDR3 length: 15 amino acids.

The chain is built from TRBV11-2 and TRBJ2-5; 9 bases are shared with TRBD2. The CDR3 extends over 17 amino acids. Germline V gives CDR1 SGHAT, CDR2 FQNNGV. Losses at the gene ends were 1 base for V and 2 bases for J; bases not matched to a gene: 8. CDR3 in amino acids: CASSLVMRGGAQETQYF. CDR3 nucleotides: TGTGCCAGCAGCTTAGTGATGCGGGGGGGCGCACAAGAGACCCAGTACTTC.

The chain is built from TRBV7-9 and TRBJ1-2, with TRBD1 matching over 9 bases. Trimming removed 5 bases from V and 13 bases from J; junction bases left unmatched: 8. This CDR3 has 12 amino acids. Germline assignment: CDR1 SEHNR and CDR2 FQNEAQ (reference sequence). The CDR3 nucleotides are TGTGCCAGCAGCCCCCACAGGGGGCTTTTCACCTTC. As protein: CASSPHRGLFTF.

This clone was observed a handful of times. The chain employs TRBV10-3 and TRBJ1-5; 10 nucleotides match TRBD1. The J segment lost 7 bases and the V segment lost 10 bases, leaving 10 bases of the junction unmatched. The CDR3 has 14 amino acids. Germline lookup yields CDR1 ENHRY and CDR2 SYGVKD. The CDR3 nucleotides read TGTGCCACCTCCGGGACAGGGGATGGCCAGCCCCAGCATTTT. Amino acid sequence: CATSGTGDGQPQHF.

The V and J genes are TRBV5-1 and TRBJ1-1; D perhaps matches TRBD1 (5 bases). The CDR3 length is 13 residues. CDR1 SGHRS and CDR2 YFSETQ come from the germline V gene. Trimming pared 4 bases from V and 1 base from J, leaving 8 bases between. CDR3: CASSPGTNTEAFF. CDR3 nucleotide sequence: TGCGCCAGCAGCCCTGGGACGAACACTGAAGCTTTCTTT. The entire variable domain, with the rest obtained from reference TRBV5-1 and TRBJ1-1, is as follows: KAGVTQTPRYLIKTRGQQVTLSCSPISGHRSVSWYQQTPGQGLQFLFEYFSETQRNKGNFPGRFSGRQFSNSRSEMNVSTLELGDSALYLCASSPGTNTEAFFGQGTRLTVV.

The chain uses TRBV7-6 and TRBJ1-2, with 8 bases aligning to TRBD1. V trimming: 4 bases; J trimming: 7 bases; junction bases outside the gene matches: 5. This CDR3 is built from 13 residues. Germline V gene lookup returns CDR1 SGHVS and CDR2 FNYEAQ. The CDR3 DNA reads TGTGCCAGCAGCTATTCAGGGGGCGGTGGCTACACCTTC. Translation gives CASSYSGGGGYTF.

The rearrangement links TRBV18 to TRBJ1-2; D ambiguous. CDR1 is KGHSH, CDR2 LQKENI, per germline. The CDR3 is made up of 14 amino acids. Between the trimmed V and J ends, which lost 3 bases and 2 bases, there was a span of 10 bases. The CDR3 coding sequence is TGTGCCAGCTCACCGACGACCGAGAACTATGGCTACACCTTC. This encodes CASSPTTENYGYTF.

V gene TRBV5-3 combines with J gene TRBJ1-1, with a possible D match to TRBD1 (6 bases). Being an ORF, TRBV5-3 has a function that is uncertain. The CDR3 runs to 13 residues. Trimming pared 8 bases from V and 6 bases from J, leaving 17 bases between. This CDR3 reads CASSPGGISEAFF. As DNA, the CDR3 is TGTGCCAGCAGCCCTGGGGGCATCTCTGAAGCTTTCTTT.

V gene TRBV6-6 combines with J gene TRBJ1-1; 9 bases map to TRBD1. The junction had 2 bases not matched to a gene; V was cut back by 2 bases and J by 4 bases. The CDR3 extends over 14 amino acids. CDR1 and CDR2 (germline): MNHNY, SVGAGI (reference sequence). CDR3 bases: TGTGCCAGCAGTTACATGGACAGGGGCACTGAAGCTTTCTTT. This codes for CASSYMDRGTEAFF.

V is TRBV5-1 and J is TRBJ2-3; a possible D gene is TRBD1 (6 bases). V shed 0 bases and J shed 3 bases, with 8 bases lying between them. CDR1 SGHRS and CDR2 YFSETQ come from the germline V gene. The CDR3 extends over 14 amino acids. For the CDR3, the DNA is TGCGCCAGCAGCTTGGACAGGGAGACAGATACGCAGTATTTT. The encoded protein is CASSLDRETDTQYF.

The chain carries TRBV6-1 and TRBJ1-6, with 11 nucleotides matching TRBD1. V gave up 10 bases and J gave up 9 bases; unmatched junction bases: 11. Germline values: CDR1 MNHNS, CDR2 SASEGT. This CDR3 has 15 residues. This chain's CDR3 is CATSGTGGSSSPLHF. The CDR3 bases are TGTGCCACCTCTGGGACAGGGGGTAGTAGTTCACCCCTCCACTTT.

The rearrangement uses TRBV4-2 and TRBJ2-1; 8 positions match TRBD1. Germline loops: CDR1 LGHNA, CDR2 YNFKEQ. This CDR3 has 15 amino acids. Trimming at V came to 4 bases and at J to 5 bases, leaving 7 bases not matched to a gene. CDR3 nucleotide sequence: TGTGCCAGCAGCCCCTTGGCAGGGGGCCACAATGAGCAGTTCTTC. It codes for CASSPLAGGHNEQFF.

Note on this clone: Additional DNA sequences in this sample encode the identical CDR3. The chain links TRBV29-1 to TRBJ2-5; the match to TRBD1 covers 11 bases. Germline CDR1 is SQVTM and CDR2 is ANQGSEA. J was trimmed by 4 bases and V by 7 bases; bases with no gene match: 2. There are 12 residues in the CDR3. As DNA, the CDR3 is TGCAGCGATGGACAGGGGGCAGAGACCCAGTACTTC. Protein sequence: CSDGQGAETQYF.

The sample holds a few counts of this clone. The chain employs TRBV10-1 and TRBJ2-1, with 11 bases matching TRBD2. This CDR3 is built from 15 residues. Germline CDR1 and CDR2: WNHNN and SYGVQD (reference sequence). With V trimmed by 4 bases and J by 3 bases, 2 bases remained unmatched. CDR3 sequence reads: CASSGLAGIYNEQFF. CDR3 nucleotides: TGCGCCAGCAGTGGACTAGCGGGGATCTACAATGAGCAGTTCTTC.